The 6 T cell receptor beta chains listed next were all sequenced from one sample in a study of blood T cell repertoires in COVID-19. The table came from immunoSEQ multiplex PCR; TCRdb's copy has only in-frame clones and leaves some out. The sample contains roughly 150,000 clones, around 84% of which appear only once. Material for sequencing was PBMCs or T cells enriched from blood (not recorded which). These receptors all come from a man aged 50 to 59 who had recovered from COVID-19.

The V gene is TRBV6-2 or TRBV6-3, the J gene TRBJ1-1; no definite D call. The germline CDR1 and CDR2 sequences are MNHEY and SVGEGT. The CDR3 runs 13 residues. Trimming cost V 3 bases and J 10 bases, with 15 bases left between them. The CDR3 DNA reads TGTGCCAGCAGTTATTTGGCACAGTCGGTAGCTTTCTTT. Protein sequence: CASSYLAQSVAFF.

This clone was seen at least ten times. The chain has TRBV5-5 and TRBJ2-1; TRBD2 matches 8 bases. From germline, CDR1 is SGHKS and CDR2 YYEKEE (reference sequence). The CDR3 runs to 13 residues. V was pared by 9 bases and J by 0 bases, with 2 bases of the junction left unmatched. In DNA form, the CDR3 reads TGTGCCACCACTAGCGGCTCCTACAATGAGCAGTTCTTC. As protein: CATTSGSYNEQFF.

This clone was observed a handful of times. The rearrangement joins TRBV19 to TRBJ1-3; D may be TRBD1 (6 bases). Trimming took 9 bases from V and 0 from J, leaving 18 bases between them. The CDR3 extends over 16 amino acids. Germline V gene data show CDR1 as LNHDA and CDR2 as SQIVND (reference sequence). The CDR3 sequence: CASLPSDRRSGNTIYF. The DNA for the CDR3 is TGTGCCAGCCTCCCCTCCGACAGGCGCTCTGGAAACACCATATATTTT. Full variable domain (remainder filled in from reference TRBV19 and TRBJ1-3): DGGITQSPKYLFRKEGQNVTLSCEQNLNHDAMYWYRQDPGQGLRLIYYSQIVNDFQKGDIAEGYSVSREKKESFPLTVTSAQKNPTAFYLCASLPSDRRSGNTIYFGEGSWLTVV.

The chain has TRBV7-2 and TRBJ1-1; D ambiguous. This CDR3 comprises 16 residues. V lost 2 bases and J lost 1, with 14 bases in between. Per germline, CDR1 SGHTA and CDR2 FQGNSA. The CDR3 DNA follows: TGTGCCAGCAGCTTAATCTTGGCAGGTTCGAACACTGAAGCTTTCTTT. Translating gives CASSLILAGSNTEAFF.

V and J are TRBV10-3 and TRBJ2-3; the match to TRBD2 covers 7 bases. The germline V gene has CDR1 ENHRY and CDR2 SYGVKD. This CDR3 is 14 amino acids long. J was trimmed by 4 bases and V by 4 bases; bases with no gene match: 5. The CDR3, as DNA: TGTGCCATCAGTGGAGGTGGGGGGGCAGATACGCAGTATTTT. Residues: CAISGGGGADTQYF.

The chain combines TRBV7-9 with TRBJ2-1; TRBD2 might be the D (7 bases). Germline V gene data show CDR1 as SEHNR and CDR2 as FQNEAQ (reference sequence). The CDR3 extends over 13 amino acids. Trimming cost V 11 bases and J 6 bases, with 17 bases left between them. Here the CDR3 reads CAQRGGPLNEQFF. The CDR3, as DNA: TGTGCCCAGAGGGGGGGCCCTCTCAATGAGCAGTTCTTC.